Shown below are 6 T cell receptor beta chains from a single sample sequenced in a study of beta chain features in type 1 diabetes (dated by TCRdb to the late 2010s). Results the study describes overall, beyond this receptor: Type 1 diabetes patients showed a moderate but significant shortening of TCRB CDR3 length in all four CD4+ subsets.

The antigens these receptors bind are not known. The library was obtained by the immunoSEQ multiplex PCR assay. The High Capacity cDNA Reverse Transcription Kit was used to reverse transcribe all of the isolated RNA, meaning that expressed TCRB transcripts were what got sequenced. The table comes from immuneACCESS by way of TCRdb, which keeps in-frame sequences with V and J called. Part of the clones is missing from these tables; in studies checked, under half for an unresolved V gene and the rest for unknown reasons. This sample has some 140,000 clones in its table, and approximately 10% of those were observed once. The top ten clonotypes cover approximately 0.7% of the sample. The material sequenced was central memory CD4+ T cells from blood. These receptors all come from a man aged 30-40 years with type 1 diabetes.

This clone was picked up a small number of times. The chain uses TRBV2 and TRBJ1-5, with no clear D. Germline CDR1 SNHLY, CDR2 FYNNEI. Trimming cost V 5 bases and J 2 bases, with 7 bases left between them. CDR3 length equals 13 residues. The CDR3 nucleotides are TGTGCCAGCAGTTTATTTCGCAATCAGCCCCAGCATTTT. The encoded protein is CASSLFRNQPQHF.

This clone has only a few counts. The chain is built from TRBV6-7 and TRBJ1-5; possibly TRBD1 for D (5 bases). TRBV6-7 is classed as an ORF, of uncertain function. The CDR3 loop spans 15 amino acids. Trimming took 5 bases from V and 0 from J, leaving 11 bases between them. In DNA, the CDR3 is TGTGCCAGCAGTCTGGGACTGACTAGCAATCAGCCCCAGCATTTT. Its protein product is CASSLGLTSNQPQHF.

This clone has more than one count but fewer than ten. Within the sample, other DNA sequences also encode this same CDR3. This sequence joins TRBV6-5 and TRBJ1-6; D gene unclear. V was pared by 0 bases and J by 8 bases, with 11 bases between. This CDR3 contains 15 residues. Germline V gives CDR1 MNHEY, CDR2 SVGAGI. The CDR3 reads CASSYSRSGDSPLHF. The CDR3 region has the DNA TGTGCCAGCAGTTACTCGAGGTCCGGTGATTCACCCCTCCACTTT.

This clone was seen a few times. The CDR3 DNA reads as TGTGCCAGCAGCGGACAGGGGATCTCTGGAAACACCATATATTTT. Its translation: CASSGQGISGNTIYF. The rearrangement uses TRBV9 and TRBJ1-3, with TRBD1 matching 8 bases. J gave up 0 bases and V 3 bases, and 2 bases lay outside the gene matches. CDR1 and CDR2 from the germline V gene are SGDLS and YYNGEE. CDR3 length equals 15 residues.

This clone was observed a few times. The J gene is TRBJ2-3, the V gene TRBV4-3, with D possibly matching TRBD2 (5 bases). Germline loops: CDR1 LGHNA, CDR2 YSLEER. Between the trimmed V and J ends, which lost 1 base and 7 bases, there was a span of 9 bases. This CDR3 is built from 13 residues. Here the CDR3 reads CASSQGSGNTQYF. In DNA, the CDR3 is TGCGCCAGCAGCCAAGGGTCCGGGAATACGCAGTATTTT.

The CDR3 DNA follows: TGTGCCACCCAAAGACTAGCGGGGGCAGACGGGGAGCTGTTTTTT. This sequence encodes CATQRLAGADGELFF. V usage is TRBV10-3 and J usage is TRBJ2-2; 12 bases line up with TRBD2. CDR1 ENHRY and CDR2 SYGVKD come from the germline V gene. V lost 10 bases, J lost 7 bases, and 10 bases stayed unmatched. The CDR3 is made up of 15 amino acids.